Below are 20 T cell receptor beta chains sequenced from a single sample in a study of cytomegalovirus exposure and HLA in healthy donors. The PCR contained 60 Vbeta and 13 Jbeta primers. The table came from immunoSEQ multiplex PCR; TCRdb's copy has only in-frame clones and leaves some out. The sample lists about 180,000 clones, around 77% seen once, with approximately 2% in the top ten. The source material was PBMCs. The source is a woman aged 25 to 39 in good health and CMV-seronegative.

V gene TRBV5-1 combines with J gene TRBJ2-1, with 9 nucleotides matching TRBD2. This CDR3 has 15 residues. CDR1 and CDR2 from the germline V gene are SGHRS and YFSETQ. After removal of 4 bases from V and 2 bases from J, the junction contained 4 bases not matched to a gene. The CDR3 sequence: CASSPLAGTYNEQFF. DNA of the CDR3: TGCGCCAGCAGCCCTCTAGCGGGGACCTACAATGAGCAGTTCTTC.

The chain joins TRBV5-1 to TRBJ1-1, with D perhaps TRBD1 (6 bases). Trimming pared 0 bases from V and 1 base from J, leaving 10 bases between. The CDR3 has 15 residues. The germline V gene encodes CDR1 SGHRS and CDR2 YFSETQ. CDR3 nucleotide sequence: TGCGCCAGCAGCTTGGTAACAGGGTCGAACACTGAAGCTTTCTTT. It translates to CASSLVTGSNTEAFF.

The chain combines TRBV7-9 with TRBJ1-1; D perhaps matches TRBD1 (5 bases). In germline, CDR1 is SEHNR, CDR2 FQNEAQ (reference sequence). Trimming removed 5 bases from V and 5 bases from J, with 18 bases in between. This CDR3 contains 15 residues. The CDR3 reads CASSPPGGVRTEAFF. The CDR3 bases are TGTGCCAGCAGCCCCCCGGGGGGGGTCCGAACTGAAGCTTTCTTT.

The chain links TRBV7-2 to TRBJ2-3, with no clear D. Per germline, CDR1 SGHTA and CDR2 FQGNSA. The V end lost 4 bases, the J end lost 0 bases, and 11 bases lay between the germline ends. The CDR3 contains 15 residues. This CDR3 is CASSSSGGSTDTQYF. DNA of the CDR3: TGTGCCAGCAGCTCTTCCGGCGGAAGCACAGATACGCAGTATTTT.

This clone was seen once. The chain has TRBV7-9 and TRBJ1-1; tentatively, D is TRBD1 (6 bases). This CDR3 is 15 amino acids long. V was cut by 3 bases and J by 4 bases, with 15 bases left in between. Germline V gene data show CDR1 as SEHNR and CDR2 as FQNEAQ (reference sequence). The CDR3 coding sequence is TGTGCCAGCAGCTTTGTAGGGGGTCAGGGCACTGAAGCTTTCTTT. Protein: CASSFVGGQGTEAFF.

This chain connects TRBV10-2 to TRBJ1-2; D call uncertain. CDR1 is WSHSY, CDR2 SAAADI, per germline. V gave up 3 bases and J gave up 10 bases, with 12 bases separating them. This CDR3 is 12 amino acids long. Here the CDR3 DNA reads TGCGCCAGCAGTGATTTTAACTCATTCTACACCTTC. Translation: CASSDFNSFYTF.

The genes are TRBV10-2 and TRBJ2-1; TRBD2 agrees at 15 bases. CDR3 size: 14 residues. Germline CDR1 WSHSY, CDR2 SAAADI. J gave up 13 bases and V 6 bases, and 7 bases lay outside the gene matches. The CDR3 coding sequence is TGCGCCAGCAGCCCCGGACTAGCGGGGGGGCATCAGTTCTTC. Its translation: CASSPGLAGGHQFF.

The genes are TRBV7-2 and TRBJ2-5, with 15 bases that match TRBD2. The germline V gene has CDR1 SGHTA and CDR2 FQGNSA. The CDR3 spans 18 residues. The V segment lost 3 bases and the J segment 4 bases; nucleotides outside the gene matches: 9. The CDR3 nucleotides read TGTGCCAGCAGCTTCCCCGGACTAGCGGGGGGGCGGGGAGAGACCCAGTACTTC. It yields the protein CASSFPGLAGGRGETQYF. Full variable domain (outside the CDR3, taken from reference TRBV7-2 and TRBJ2-5): GAGVSQSPSNKVTEKGKDVELRCDPISGHTALYWYRQSLGQGLEFLIYFQGNSAPDKSGLPSDRFSAERTGGSVSTLTIQRTQQEDSAVYLCASSFPGLAGGRGETQYFGPGTRLLVL.

This clone was recorded a few times. A read error may produce the germline difference seen at one junction end. The V call is TRBV9, the J call TRBJ2-7; 8 bases are a match to TRBD2. The CDR3 sequence is 15 residues long. Germline V gene lookup returns CDR1 SGDLS and CDR2 YYNGEE. The CDR3 loop is CASSPRGGASHEQYF. The CDR3 region has the DNA TGTGCCAGCAGCCCTCGGGGGGGGGCCTCCCACGAGCAGTACTTC.

The rearrangement joins TRBV7-2 to TRBJ2-3, with a weak D call TRBD2 (6 bases). This CDR3 is built from 15 residues. The V gene's germline CDR1 is SGHTA and CDR2 FQGNSA. Trimming took 1 base from V and 2 from J, leaving 10 bases between them. The CDR3 protein is CASSLVAGLTDTQYF. DNA of the CDR3: TGTGCCAGCAGCTTAGTCGCGGGGCTCACAGATACGCAGTATTTT.

The chain couples TRBV5-1 to TRBJ1-6; tentatively, D is TRBD1 (6 bases). V lost 6 bases to trimming and J lost 6 bases, with 13 bases between them. This CDR3 region has 14 residues. CDR1 and CDR2 (germline): SGHRS, YFSETQ. This CDR3 is CASTRDNANSPLHF. The CDR3 coding sequence is TGCGCCAGCACCAGGGACAACGCTAATTCACCCCTCCACTTT.

The chain carries TRBV11-3 and TRBJ2-2; 8 bases match TRBD2. Germline CDR1 is SGHNT and CDR2 is YENEEA. This CDR3 comprises 17 residues. Germline trimming cut 1 base from V and 0 bases from J; bases unmatched to any gene: 4. The CDR3 loop reads CASSLALAGSNTGELFF. Written as DNA, the CDR3 is TGTGCCAGCAGCTTAGCGCTAGCGGGTTCGAACACCGGGGAGCTGTTTTTT.

The rearrangement joins TRBV10-1 to TRBJ1-1; the D is unclear. Germline V gene lookup returns CDR1 WNHNN and CDR2 SYGVQD (reference sequence). The germline V and J ends were trimmed by 5 bases and 1 base, with 11 bases remaining between them. This CDR3 is 14 amino acids long. CDR3 sequence reads: CASSRDMTNTEAFF. The CDR3 region has the DNA TGCGCCAGCAGTCGGGATATGACGAACACTGAAGCTTTCTTT.

The chain employs TRBV4-2 and TRBJ2-5; 14 bases match TRBD2. There are 16 residues in the CDR3. Losses at the gene ends were 3 bases for V and 3 bases for J; bases not matched to a gene: 3. The V gene's germline CDR1 is LGHNA and CDR2 YNFKEQ. CDR3 nucleotide sequence: TGTGCCAGCAGCCACCCGACTAGCGGGGGGGAAGAGACCCAGTACTTC. Translation: CASSHPTSGGEETQYF.

The rearrangement joins TRBV10-1 to TRBJ2-1; 8 bases line up with TRBD1. V shed 3 bases, J shed 0 bases, and the junction held 10 bases outside the gene matches. The CDR3 sequence is 18 residues long. Germline CDR1 is WNHNN and CDR2 is SYGVQD (reference sequence). As DNA, the CDR3 is TGCGCCAGCAGTGATTACAGGGGGTCGTTATTCTCCTACAATGAGCAGTTCTTC. This codes for CASSDYRGSLFSYNEQFF.

The genes are TRBV9 and TRBJ2-5, with TRBD2 identical over 10 bases. Germline V gene lookup returns CDR1 SGDLS and CDR2 YYNGEE. Trimming at V came to 4 bases and at J to 2 bases, leaving 8 bases not matched to a gene. The CDR3 sequence is 16 residues long. Written as DNA, the CDR3 is TGTGCCAGCAGCACGAGACTAGCGGGTGGGCAAGAGACCCAGTACTTC. Amino acid sequence: CASSTRLAGGQETQYF.

The J gene is TRBJ1-5, the V gene TRBV7-2; D uncertain. The germline V gene encodes CDR1 SGHTA and CDR2 FQGNSA. Trimming pared 2 bases from V and 3 bases from J, leaving 14 bases between. The CDR3 consists of 16 residues. CDR3 amino acids: CASSLYGGGLNQPQHF. DNA for the CDR3: TGTGCCAGCAGCTTATATGGAGGAGGACTCAATCAGCCCCAGCATTTT.

This clone was picked up one time. This chain joins TRBV10-3 and TRBJ1-2, with 9 nucleotides matching TRBD1. CDR3 length: 12 amino acids. The V segment lost 5 bases and the J segment 8 bases; nucleotides outside the gene matches: 3. Germline values: CDR1 ENHRY, CDR2 SYGVKD. The DNA for the CDR3 is TGTGCCATCAGTTCGACAGGGGGAGGCTACACCTTC. This codes for CAISSTGGGYTF.

As for this clone: Other DNA sequences in this sample translate to the same CDR3. The chain recombines TRBV4-1 with TRBJ2-7, with 11 bases lining up with TRBD2. With V trimmed by 1 base and J by 1 base, 0 bases remained unmatched. The V gene's germline CDR1 is MGHRA and CDR2 YSYEKL. There are 15 residues in the CDR3. CDR3 in amino acids: CASSQGLAGSYEQYF. The CDR3 nucleotides are TGCGCCAGCAGCCAAGGACTAGCGGGATCCTACGAGCAGTACTTC.

The rearrangement uses TRBV6-4 and TRBJ2-7; 8 nucleotides match TRBD2. V gave up 6 bases and J gave up 3 bases; unmatched junction bases: 4. The CDR3 runs to 13 residues. Germline V gene sequence: CDR1 MRHNA, CDR2 SNTAGT. The CDR3 loop is CASSRGGGYEQYF. CDR3 sequence (DNA): TGTGCCAGCAGCCGGGGGGGCGGCTACGAGCAGTACTTC.